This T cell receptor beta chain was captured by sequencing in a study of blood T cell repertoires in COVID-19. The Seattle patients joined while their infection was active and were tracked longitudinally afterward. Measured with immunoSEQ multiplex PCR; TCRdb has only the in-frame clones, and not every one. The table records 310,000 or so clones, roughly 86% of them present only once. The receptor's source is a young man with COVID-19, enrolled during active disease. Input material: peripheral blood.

As DNA, the CDR3 is TGTGCCAGCAGCCAAGCGGGAGTATCCCATGAGCAGTTCTTC. It is translated as CASSQAGVSHEQFF. V gene TRBV7-3 combines with J gene TRBJ2-1; 8 bases match TRBD2. V shed 5 bases, J shed 8 bases, and the junction held 8 bases outside the gene matches. CDR3 length equals 14 residues. Germline CDR1 and CDR2: SGHTA and FQGTGA.